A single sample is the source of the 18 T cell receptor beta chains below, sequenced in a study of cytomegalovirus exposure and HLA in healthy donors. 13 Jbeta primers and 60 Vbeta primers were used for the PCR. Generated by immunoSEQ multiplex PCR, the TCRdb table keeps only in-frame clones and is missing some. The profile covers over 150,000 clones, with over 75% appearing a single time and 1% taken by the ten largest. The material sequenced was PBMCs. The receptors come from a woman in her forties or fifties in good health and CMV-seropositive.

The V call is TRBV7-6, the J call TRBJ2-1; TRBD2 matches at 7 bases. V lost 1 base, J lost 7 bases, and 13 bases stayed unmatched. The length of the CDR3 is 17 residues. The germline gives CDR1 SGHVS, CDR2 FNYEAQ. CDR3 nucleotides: TGTGCCAGCAGCTTAGAGGGTGGAGCGGGATTGGCTAATGAGCAGTTCTTC. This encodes CASSLEGGAGLANEQFF.

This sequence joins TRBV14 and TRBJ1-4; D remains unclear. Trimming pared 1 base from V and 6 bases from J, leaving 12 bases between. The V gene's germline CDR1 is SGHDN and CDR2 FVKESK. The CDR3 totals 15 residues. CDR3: CASSQAAGLYEKLFF. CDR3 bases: TGTGCCAGCAGCCAAGCTGCAGGCCTCTATGAAAAACTGTTTTTT.

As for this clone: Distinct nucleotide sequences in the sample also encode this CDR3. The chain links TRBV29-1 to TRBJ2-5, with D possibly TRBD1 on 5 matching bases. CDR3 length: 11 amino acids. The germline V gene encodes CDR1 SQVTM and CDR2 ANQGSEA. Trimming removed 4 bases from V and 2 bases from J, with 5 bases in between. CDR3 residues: CSVGQQETQYF. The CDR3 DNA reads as TGCAGCGTTGGACAGCAAGAGACCCAGTACTTC.

The CDR3 region is CATSRGGAGGAGIYGYTF. CDR3 sequence (DNA): TGTGCCACCAGCAGAGGGGGGGCAGGGGGCGCAGGTATCTATGGCTACACCTTC. This chain connects TRBV15 to TRBJ1-2; 8 bases map to TRBD1. The V gene end was trimmed by 1 base and the J gene end by 4 bases; junction bases not matched to a gene: 14. CDR1 and CDR2 (germline): LNHNV, YYDKDF (reference sequence). CDR3 length equals 18 residues.

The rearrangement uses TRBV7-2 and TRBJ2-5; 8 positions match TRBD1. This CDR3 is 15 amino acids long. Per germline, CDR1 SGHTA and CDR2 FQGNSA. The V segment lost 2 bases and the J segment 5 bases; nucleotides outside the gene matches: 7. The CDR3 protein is CASSLQGAPLETQYF. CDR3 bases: TGTGCCAGCAGCTTACAGGGGGCGCCCCTGGAGACCCAGTACTTC.

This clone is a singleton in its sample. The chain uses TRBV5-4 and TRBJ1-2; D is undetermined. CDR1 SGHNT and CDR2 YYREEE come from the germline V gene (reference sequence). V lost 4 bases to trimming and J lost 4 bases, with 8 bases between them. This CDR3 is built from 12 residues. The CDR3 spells CASSMDGYGYTF. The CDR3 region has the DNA TGTGCCAGCAGCATGGACGGCTATGGCTACACCTTC.

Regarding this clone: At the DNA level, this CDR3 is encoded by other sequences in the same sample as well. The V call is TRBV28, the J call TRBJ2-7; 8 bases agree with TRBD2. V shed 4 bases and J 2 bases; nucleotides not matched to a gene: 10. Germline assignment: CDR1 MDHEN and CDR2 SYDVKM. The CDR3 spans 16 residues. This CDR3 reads CASSSLGSGRTYEQYF. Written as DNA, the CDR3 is TGTGCCAGCAGTTCCCTGGGAAGCGGGAGAACCTACGAGCAGTACTTC. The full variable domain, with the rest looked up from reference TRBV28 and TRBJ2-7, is DVKVTQSSRYLVKRTGEKVFLECVQDMDHENMFWYRQDPGLGLRLIYFSYDVKMKEKGDIPEGYSVSREKKERFSLILESASTNQTSMYLCASSSLGSGRTYEQYFGPGTRLTVT.

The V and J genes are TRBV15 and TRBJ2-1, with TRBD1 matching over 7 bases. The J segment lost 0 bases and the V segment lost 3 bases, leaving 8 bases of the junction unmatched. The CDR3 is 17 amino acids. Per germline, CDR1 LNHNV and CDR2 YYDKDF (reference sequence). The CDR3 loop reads CATSSHLDRSSYNEQFF. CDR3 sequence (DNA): TGTGCCACCAGCAGCCACTTGGACAGGAGCTCCTACAATGAGCAGTTCTTC. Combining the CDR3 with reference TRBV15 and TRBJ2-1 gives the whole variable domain DAMVIQNPRYQVTQFGKPVTLSCSQTLNHNVMYWYQQKSSQAPKLLFHYYDKDFNNEADTPDNFQSRRPNTSFCFLDIRSPGLGDTAMYLCATSSHLDRSSYNEQFFGPGTRLTVL.

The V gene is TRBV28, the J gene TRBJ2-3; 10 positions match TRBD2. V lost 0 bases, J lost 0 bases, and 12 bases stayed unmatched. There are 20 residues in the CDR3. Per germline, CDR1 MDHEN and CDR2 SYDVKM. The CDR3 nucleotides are TGTGCCAGCAGTTTATGGATACTAGCGGGGAACCGAAAGAGCACAGATACGCAGTATTTT. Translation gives CASSLWILAGNRKSTDTQYF.

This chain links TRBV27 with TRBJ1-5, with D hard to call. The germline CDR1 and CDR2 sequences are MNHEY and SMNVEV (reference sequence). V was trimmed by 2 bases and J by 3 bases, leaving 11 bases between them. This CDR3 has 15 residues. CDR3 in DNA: TGTGCCAGCAGTTTAAACCGACGGGACAATCAGCCCCAGCATTTT. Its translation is CASSLNRRDNQPQHF.

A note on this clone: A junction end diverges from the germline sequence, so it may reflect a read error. In DNA form, the CDR3 reads TGTTCCAGCAGCTTAGCCGGGACAGGGGTTCAGCCCCAGCATTTT. It encodes CSSSLAGTGVQPQHF. The chain couples TRBV7-9 to TRBJ1-5, with 10 bases that match TRBD1. The V gene's germline CDR1 is SEHNR and CDR2 FQNEAQ (reference sequence). This CDR3 spans 15 amino acids.

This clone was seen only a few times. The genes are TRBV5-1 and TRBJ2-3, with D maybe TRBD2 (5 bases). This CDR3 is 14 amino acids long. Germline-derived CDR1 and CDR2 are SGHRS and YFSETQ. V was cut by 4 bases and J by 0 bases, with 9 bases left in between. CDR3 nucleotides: TGCGCCAGCAGCCGGGGTGGCAGCACAGATACGCAGTATTTT. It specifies CASSRGGSTDTQYF.

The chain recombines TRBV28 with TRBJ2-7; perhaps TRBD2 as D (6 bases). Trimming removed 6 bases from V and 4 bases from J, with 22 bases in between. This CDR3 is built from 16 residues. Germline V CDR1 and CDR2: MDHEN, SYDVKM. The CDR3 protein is CASSSTNGSIAYEQYF. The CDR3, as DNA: TGTGCCAGCAGCTCGACTAACGGGAGTATAGCGTACGAGCAGTACTTC.

DNA for the CDR3: TGTGCCAGCAGCGTAGCTGACTCTGGCGGAGAGACCCAGTACTTC. Translated: CASSVADSGGETQYF. This chain uses TRBV9 with TRBJ2-5, with D uncertain. Germline assignment: CDR1 SGDLS and CDR2 YYNGEE. Trimming left V 0 bases short and J 4 bases short, with 13 bases between. The CDR3 is 15 residues long. The full variable domain, in which reference TRBV9 and TRBJ2-5 provide the parts outside the CDR3, is DSGVTQTPKHLITATGQRVTLRCSPRSGDLSVYWYQQSLDQGLQFLIQYYNGEERAKGNILERFSAQQFPDLHSELNLSSLELGDSALYFCASSVADSGGETQYFGPGTRLLVL.

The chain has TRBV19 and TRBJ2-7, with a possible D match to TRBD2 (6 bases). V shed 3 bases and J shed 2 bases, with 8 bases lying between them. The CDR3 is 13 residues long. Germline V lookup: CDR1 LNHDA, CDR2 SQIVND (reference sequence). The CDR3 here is CASSIGLTYEQYF. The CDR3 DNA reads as TGTGCCAGTAGTATTGGACTAACCTACGAGCAGTACTTC.

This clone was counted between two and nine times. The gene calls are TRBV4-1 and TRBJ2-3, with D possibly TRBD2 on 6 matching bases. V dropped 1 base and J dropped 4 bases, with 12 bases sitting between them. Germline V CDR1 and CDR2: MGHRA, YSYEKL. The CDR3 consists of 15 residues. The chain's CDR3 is CASSQGPSSADTQYF. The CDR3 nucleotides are TGCGCCAGCAGCCAAGGACCCTCTAGCGCAGATACGCAGTATTTT.

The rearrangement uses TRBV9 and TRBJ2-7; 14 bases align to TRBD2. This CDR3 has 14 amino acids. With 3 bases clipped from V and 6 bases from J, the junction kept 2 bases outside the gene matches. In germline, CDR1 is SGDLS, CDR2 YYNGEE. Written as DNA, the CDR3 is TGTGCCAGCAGCGGGGGACTAGCGGGAGCCGAGCAGTACTTC. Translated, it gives CASSGGLAGAEQYF.

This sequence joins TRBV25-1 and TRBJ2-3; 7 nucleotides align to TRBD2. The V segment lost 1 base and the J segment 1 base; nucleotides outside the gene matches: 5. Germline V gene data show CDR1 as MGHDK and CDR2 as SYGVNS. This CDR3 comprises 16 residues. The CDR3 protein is CASSESSGIGTDTQYF. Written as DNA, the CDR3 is TGTGCCAGCAGTGAATCCAGCGGGATCGGCACAGATACGCAGTATTTT.